A selection of T cell receptor beta chains follows, all from one sample in a study of shared clonotypes between healthy human individuals. Using immunoSEQ multiplex PCR, the repertoire was profiled, and TCRdb retains in-frame clones only, with some absent. The repertoire holds around 940,000 clones, with about three quarters as singletons. Material for sequencing was memory CD4+ T cells sorted from blood. The receptor source for this set is a man younger than 30 in good health. CDR3s include the opening cysteine and the closing phenylalanine or tryptophan. A D gene is named only where the DNA matches it firmly. Clone size, where shown, is once, few, many, or a class for clones that have expanded.

j_gene | d_gene | abundance | v_gene | CDR3nt | CDR3aa
TRBJ2-5 | . | . | TRBV11-2 | TGTGCCAGCAGCTTAGTGTCGGGGTCCGGAGAGACCCAGTACTTC | CASSLVSGSGETQYF
TRBJ1-2 | TRBD1 | . | TRBV5-4 | TGTGCCAGCAGCATCGGACAGGGGGCCTATGGCTACACCTTC | CASSIGQGAYGYTF
TRBJ2-3 | . | . | TRBV5-1 | TGCGCCAGCAGTGGGGACGGCAGTAGCACAGATACGCAGTATTTT | CASSGDGSSTDTQYF
TRBJ1-5 | TRBD1 | . | TRBV11-3 | TGTGCCAGCAGCACAATCAATGGGGAGACAGGGGCCGATCAGCCCCAGCATTTT | CASSTINGETGADQPQHF
TRBJ2-4 | TRBD2 | few | TRBV4-1 | TGCGCCAGCAGCCAAGATAGCGGGAGCGGAAACATTCAGTACTTC | CASSQDSGSGNIQYF
TRBJ2-1 | TRBD1 | . | TRBV5-1 | TGCGCCAGCAGCAACGGACAGGGGGGTACAGATGAGCAGTTCTTC | CASSNGQGGTDEQFF
TRBJ1-5 | . | . | TRBV18 | TGTGCCAGCTCACCATCCTCGCAGGGGTCTCAGCCCCAGCATTTT | CASSPSSQGSQPQHF
TRBJ2-2 | TRBD1 | . | TRBV19 | TGTGCCAGTACATCAGGGGGCCGTGCGAACACCGGGGAGCTGTTTTTT | CASTSGGRANTGELFF
TRBJ1-2 | . | . | TRBV5-1 | TGCGCCAGCAGCTTGGACAGAGGAAACTATGGCTACACCTTC | CASSLDRGNYGYTF
TRBJ2-2 | . | . | TRBV11-3 | TGTGCCAGCAGCTCCTTTCCGGGGAACACCGGGGAGCTGTTTTTT | CASSSFPGNTGELFF